Each of the 15 T cell receptor beta chains below was sequenced from the same sample in a study of T-cell reconstitution after alpha-beta-depleted transplantation in children. Unique molecular identifiers tagged the TCRbeta library. Each CDR3 protein gets one entry after TCRdb re-called the PCR reads with MiXCR. The table shows some 840,000 distinct CDR3 sequences, with approximately 15% occurring only once. The source was PBMCs, mostly from graft donor cells, collected 360 days after TCRalphabeta/CD19-depleted stem cell transplant. These receptors were collected from a male patient aged 10-17 years who had a stem cell transplant for acute lymphoblastic leukemia, so the T cells may come from the graft donor.

This chain joins TRBV7-6 and TRBJ1-1; D is uncertain. Trimming took off 3 bases at V and 4 bases at J, with 9 bases between the two ends. CDR3 length: 13 residues. Germline values: CDR1 SGHVS, CDR2 FNYEAQ. In nucleotides, the CDR3 is TGTGCCAGCAGCTTTACGGAGGGCACTGAAGCTTTCTTT. This gives the protein CASSFTEGTEAFF. Combining the CDR3 with reference TRBV7-6 and TRBJ1-1 gives the whole variable domain GAGVSQSPRYKVTKRGQDVALRCDPISGHVSLYWYRQALGQGPEFLTYFNYEAQQDKSGLPNDRFSAERPEGSISTLTIQRTEQRDSAMYRCASSFTEGTEAFFGQGTRLTVV.

This clonotype was counted at least ten times. V usage is TRBV18 and J usage is TRBJ2-5; D unresolved. The germline gives CDR1 KGHSH, CDR2 LQKENI. The V and J ends lost 2 bases and 4 bases respectively, with 5 bases between them. This CDR3 has 12 residues. DNA for the CDR3: TGTGCCAGCTCACCATCAAGAGAGACCCAGTACTTC. Translation: CASSPSRETQYF.

This clonotype was detected only a few times. The gene calls are TRBV3-1 and TRBJ2-2; D is unclear. Germline V gene data show CDR1 as LGHDT and CDR2 as YNNKEL (reference sequence). The CDR3 spans 15 residues. The ends were cut back, 4 bases at V and 1 base at J, with 10 bases in the middle. The CDR3 nucleotides are TGTGCCAGCAGCCCCCACCATTGGAACACCGGGGAGCTGTTTTTT. It translates to CASSPHHWNTGELFF.

This clonotype was seen only a few times. This chain's CDR3 is CASSSRASSYEQYF. In nucleotides, the CDR3 is TGTGCCAGCAGTTCCAGGGCGAGCTCCTACGAGCAGTACTTC. The chain recombines TRBV6-5 with TRBJ2-7; tentatively, D is TRBD1 (5 bases). CDR1 and CDR2 (germline): MNHEY, SVGAGI. The V gene lost 4 bases and the J gene lost 0 bases, with 10 bases spanning the gap. This CDR3 contains 14 residues.

This clonotype was seen a handful of times. This chain connects TRBV12-3 or TRBV12-4 to TRBJ1-2; 11 bases fit TRBD1. V gave up 4 bases and J gave up 6 bases; unmatched junction bases: 4. This CDR3 region has 14 residues. In nucleotides, the CDR3 is TGTGCCAGCAGTTGGACGGGACAGGGGGATGGCTACACCTTC. It encodes CASSWTGQGDGYTF.

The rearrangement uses TRBV12-3 or TRBV12-4 and TRBJ1-4, with no clear D. CDR3 length: 14 amino acids. Between the trimmed V and J ends, which lost 6 bases and 0 bases, there was a span of 8 bases. DNA of the CDR3: TGTGCCAGCAGCCGCCATGCAACTAATGAAAAACTGTTTTTT. Protein product: CASSRHATNEKLFF.

CDR3 nucleotide sequence: TGTGCCACCAGTGATTTGTCTAGCGGGAGATCGCAGGAGACCCAGTACTTC. Encoded protein: CATSDLSSGRSQETQYF. The J gene is TRBJ2-5, the V gene TRBV24-1, with 10 bases identical to TRBD2. From germline, CDR1 is KGHDR and CDR2 SFDVKD. This CDR3 has 17 residues. Trimming cost V 0 bases and J 5 bases; bases outside gene matches: 8.

V usage is TRBV7-2 and J usage is TRBJ2-1; D gene ambiguous. V lost 1 base to trimming and J lost 0 bases, with 10 bases between them. Germline CDR1 is SGHTA and CDR2 is FQGNSA. CDR3 length: 16 residues. CDR3 sequence reads: CASSLEWASSYNEQFF. The DNA of the CDR3 is TGTGCCAGCAGCTTAGAATGGGCTAGCTCCTACAATGAGCAGTTCTTC.

This clonotype was counted a few times. The chain recombines TRBV28 with TRBJ1-2, with D uncertain. The V and J ends lost 7 bases and 4 bases respectively, with 13 bases between them. The CDR3 sequence is 13 residues long. The germline V gene encodes CDR1 MDHEN and CDR2 SYDVKM. The CDR3 region is CASTAMDRYGYTF. The CDR3, as DNA: TGTGCCAGCACCGCAATGGACCGCTATGGCTACACCTTC.

The chain uses TRBV7-4 and TRBJ2-3, with TRBD2 matching over 8 bases. Trimming cost V 1 base and J 3 bases; bases outside gene matches: 18. The CDR3 runs to 20 residues. CDR1 and CDR2 (germline): SGHVT, SQSDAQ. Here the CDR3 reads CASSLEKRERGVGGTDTQYF. CDR3 nucleotide sequence: TGTGCCAGCAGCTTAGAAAAGCGGGAGCGTGGAGTTGGTGGGACAGATACGCAGTATTTT.

This chain connects TRBV11-2 to TRBJ1-6; D is unclear. The CDR3 covers 13 residues. The germline gives CDR1 SGHAT, CDR2 FQNNGV. V was cut by 1 base and J by 12 bases, with 10 bases left in between. The CDR3 reads CASSLGEWVPLHF. DNA for the CDR3: TGTGCCAGCAGCTTAGGGGAGTGGGTACCCCTCCACTTT.

This clonotype was seen only a few times. The chain carries TRBV7-2 and TRBJ2-2; 10 bases align to TRBD2. The CDR3 totals 20 residues. From germline, CDR1 is SGHTA and CDR2 FQGNSA. Trimming removed 3 bases from V and 4 bases from J; junction bases left unmatched: 17. The CDR3 spells CASSLGLAGALPSITGELFF. CDR3 bases: TGTGCCAGCAGCTTGGGGCTAGCGGGGGCACTACCTTCCATCACCGGGGAGCTGTTTTTT.

The chain joins TRBV12-3 or TRBV12-4 to TRBJ2-1; 7 nucleotides line up with TRBD2. CDR3 length: 17 residues. The ends lost 4 bases at V and 8 bases at J; junction bases unmatched: 17. The DNA for the CDR3 is TGTGCCAGCAGTTCGTGGGGACTACTAGAGATCAGCGATGAGCAGTTCTTC. Its protein is CASSSWGLLEISDEQFF.

At least ten counts were recorded for this clonotype. The chain carries TRBV25-1 and TRBJ2-3; D not resolved. Germline-derived CDR1 and CDR2 are MGHDK and SYGVNS. The CDR3 spans 12 residues. Trimming took 3 bases from V and 2 from J, leaving 3 bases between them. CDR3 amino acids: CASSETTDTQYF. CDR3 DNA sequence: TGTGCCAGCAGTGAGACCACAGATACGCAGTATTTT.

This clonotype showed up just a few times. This chain connects TRBV4-1 to TRBJ1-6; a weak D match, TRBD1 (5 bases). The length of the CDR3 is 17 residues. Germline values: CDR1 MGHRA, CDR2 YSYEKL. V was shortened by 6 bases and J by 7 bases, with 22 bases between the two germline ends. CDR3: CASRAGHATGPNSPLHF. DNA for the CDR3: TGCGCCAGCAGAGCGGGCCACGCAACAGGCCCGAATTCACCCCTCCACTTT.